This TCR beta chain was obtained from a study of blood T cell repertoires in COVID-19. Study as a whole: Some COVID-19 samples were acute and others convalescent; all came from the United States, Italy and Spain. PBMCs, B-cell-depleted T cells, or T cells were the source of the cDNA or gDNA that made up the material.

The repertoire was sequenced with immunoSEQ multiplex PCR; TCRdb's copy has only in-frame clones and lacks some. Of over 75,000 clones in the sample, around 78% are singletons; the top ten hold around 10%. The TCR originated in a human donor in a cohort sampled during active COVID-19. Sequenced sample: peripheral blood.

CDR3 amino acids: CASSDVPDRVGEQYF. The DNA of the CDR3 is TGTGCCAGCAGTGACGTCCCAGACAGGGTCGGAGAGCAGTACTTC. The chain links TRBV2 to TRBJ2-7; 7 bases are shared with TRBD1. The V gene end was trimmed by 3 bases and the J gene end by 7 bases; junction bases not matched to a gene: 12. The CDR3 covers 15 residues. Germline CDR1 SNHLY, CDR2 FYNNEI.